The clone carrying this TCR beta chain was counted between two and nine times. Germline-derived CDR1 and CDR2 are MNHEY and SVGEGT. The V gene lost 5 bases and the J gene lost 0 bases, with 1 base spanning the gap. The CDR3 loop spans 12 amino acids. TCRdb recomputed calls from the 5' RACE reads with MiXCR, one row per CDR3 protein. The sample lists some 62,000 distinct CDR3 sequences, more than 25% occurring once. The sequencing input was tumor-infiltrating naive CD4+ T cells sorted from the breast tumor. Stated subset: naive CD4+ T cells, CD4+CD45RA+CD25-. The chain combines TRBV6-2 or TRBV6-3 with TRBJ2-2; D gene uncertain. The TCR originated in a female donor with breast cancer. The CDR3: CASSPNTGELFF. CDR3 DNA sequence: TGTGCCAGCAGTCCGAACACCGGGGAGCTGTTTTTT.